One sample yielded the 14 T cell receptor beta chains listed below, sequenced in a study of identical twins. Each CDR3 protein gets one entry after TCRdb re-called the 5' RACE reads with MiXCR. Among 250,000 or so distinct CDR3 sequences listed, roughly 7% were seen once. The same sample was also studied in work on yellow fever vaccine responses in identical twins.

The sequenced material came from memory (CD45RO+) T cells sorted from blood. The receptor set was obtained from a woman younger than 30 in good health.

Only a few counts were recorded for this clonotype. The gene calls are TRBV12-3 or TRBV12-4 and TRBJ2-2; tentatively, D is TRBD1 (6 bases). V was pared by 7 bases and J by 0 bases, with 12 bases between. This CDR3 comprises 15 residues. The CDR3 here is CASKLGGTNTGELFF. For the CDR3, the DNA is TGTGCCAGCAAACTAGGGGGAACGAACACCGGGGAGCTGTTTTTT.

This clonotype was counted many times. The chain couples TRBV7-9 to TRBJ1-1; 7 nucleotides align to TRBD1. V was clipped by 5 bases and J by 0 bases; unmatched bases: 9. Per germline, CDR1 SEHNR and CDR2 FQNEAQ (reference sequence). This CDR3 has 16 amino acids. CDR3 coding DNA: TGTGCCAGCAGCGCCGACAGGGTCTGGATGAACACTGAAGCTTTCTTT. It encodes CASSADRVWMNTEAFF.

The CDR3 DNA reads as TGCAGTGCTAGAGATGGGACATCGGTACTGTACTTC. Translating it yields CSARDGTSVLYF. This sequence joins TRBV20-1 and TRBJ2-7, with a possible D match to TRBD1 (6 bases). The CDR3 contains 12 residues. Germline V CDR1 and CDR2: DFQATT, SNEGSKA (reference sequence). The germline V and J ends were trimmed by 0 bases and 12 bases, with 15 bases remaining between them.

The CDR3 DNA reads TGCGCCAGCAGCCATCCGCCGGGACTCAAAGAAAATGAGCAGTTCTTC. It codes for CASSHPPGLKENEQFF. The V gene is TRBV4-1, the J gene TRBJ2-1; D is perhaps TRBD2 (6 bases). Trimming cost V 3 bases and J 7 bases, with 19 bases left between them. Germline V gives CDR1 MGHRA, CDR2 YSYEKL. The CDR3 covers 16 residues.

V gene TRBV18 combines with J gene TRBJ2-5; D not resolved. This CDR3 region has 12 residues. The germline CDR1 and CDR2 sequences are KGHSH and LQKENI. Trimming stripped 3 bases from V and 3 bases from J, with 5 bases between. The chain's CDR3 is CASSPFEETQYF. The CDR3, as DNA: TGTGCCAGCTCACCGTTTGAAGAGACCCAGTACTTC.

The rearrangement uses TRBV11-2 and TRBJ1-4; tentatively, D is TRBD1 (5 bases). The germline V gene encodes CDR1 SGHAT and CDR2 FQNNGV. Between the trimmed V and J ends, which lost 4 bases and 6 bases, there was a span of 15 bases. This CDR3 is 15 amino acids long. DNA for the CDR3: TGTGCCAGCAGCTCCCCAGGGAGACGGGATGAAAAACTGTTTTTT. Its translation: CASSSPGRRDEKLFF.

The sample holds many counts of this clonotype. The chain joins TRBV5-1 to TRBJ2-2; 7 bases are a match to TRBD1. This CDR3 is 14 amino acids long. Trimming took 0 bases from V and 6 from J; bases not matched to a gene: 2. Germline V gene data show CDR1 as SGHRS and CDR2 as YFSETQ. The CDR3 loop is CASSLDRGPGELFF. The CDR3 DNA sequence: TGCGCCAGCAGCTTGGACAGGGGTCCCGGGGAGCTGTTTTTT. Combining the CDR3 with reference TRBV5-1 and TRBJ2-2 gives the whole variable domain KAGVTQTPRYLIKTRGQQVTLSCSPISGHRSVSWYQQTPGQGLQFLFEYFSETQRNKGNFPGRFSGRQFSNSRSEMNVSTLELGDSALYLCASSLDRGPGELFFGEGSRLTVL.

This clonotype was recorded many times. The V gene is TRBV6-6, the J gene TRBJ1-2, with D uncertain. Germline-derived CDR1 and CDR2 are MNHNY and SVGAGI (reference sequence). The CDR3 runs to 13 residues. Trimming cost V 6 bases and J 5 bases, with 13 bases left between them. DNA of the CDR3: TGTGCCAGCAGCTGCCCCGGGTGTTATGGCTACACCTTC. Residues: CASSCPGCYGYTF.

The chain is built from TRBV5-6 and TRBJ2-2; 7 bases fit TRBD2. CDR1 SGHDT and CDR2 YYEEEE come from the germline V gene. The CDR3 totals 18 residues. Trimming at V came to 4 bases and at J to 0 bases, leaving 12 bases not matched to a gene. This CDR3 reads CASSRGGGGPANTGELFF. CDR3 DNA sequence: TGTGCCAGCAGCCGGGGCGGGGGAGGCCCCGCGAACACCGGGGAGCTGTTTTTT.

This clonotype was picked up many times. The rearrangement joins TRBV11-1 to TRBJ2-1, with 8 bases lining up with TRBD1. This CDR3 has 16 residues. Germline CDR1 and CDR2: SGHAT and FQDESV (reference sequence). The V segment lost 3 bases and the J segment 2 bases; nucleotides outside the gene matches: 6. The CDR3 bases are TGTGCCAGCAGCTTTGTTAGGACAGGGACCTACAATGAGCAGTTCTTC. This encodes CASSFVRTGTYNEQFF.

At least ten counts were recorded for this clonotype. The V and J genes are TRBV7-9 and TRBJ2-3; tentatively, D is TRBD1 or TRBD2 (5 bases each). Trimming took off 5 bases at V and 0 bases at J, with 18 bases between the two ends. Per the germline V gene, CDR1 is SEHNR and CDR2 is FQNEAQ (reference sequence). The CDR3 covers 17 residues. In DNA form, the CDR3 reads TGTGCCAGCAGCCCCCTCGGGGCGGCGTCTAGCACAGATACGCAGTATTTT. As protein: CASSPLGAASSTDTQYF.

The chain combines TRBV24-1 with TRBJ2-1; 7 bases match TRBD1. In germline, CDR1 is KGHDR, CDR2 SFDVKD. The CDR3 is made up of 14 amino acids. V lost 2 bases to trimming and J lost 6 bases; unmatched junction nucleotides: 3. The CDR3 loop reads CATSDSSGGNEQFF. Written as DNA, the CDR3 is TGTGCCACCAGTGATTCGTCAGGGGGCAATGAGCAGTTCTTC.

The J gene is TRBJ2-3, the V gene TRBV20-1, with TRBD2 matching over 13 bases. The V gene's germline CDR1 is DFQATT and CDR2 SNEGSKA (reference sequence). The V segment lost 1 base and the J segment 6 bases; nucleotides outside the gene matches: 4. This CDR3 region has 15 residues. In DNA form, the CDR3 reads TGCAGTGCTAGAGGGACTAGCGGGGGATGGGATACGCAGTATTTT. This gives the protein CSARGTSGGWDTQYF.

Ten or more counts support this clonotype. The V and J genes are TRBV12-3 or TRBV12-4 and TRBJ2-3; 8 bases match TRBD2. The length of the CDR3 is 14 residues. V was clipped by 6 bases and J by 4 bases; unmatched bases: 6. CDR3 DNA: TGTGCCAGCAGCGGGGGGACTAGTGCAGATACGCAGTATTTT. Translating gives CASSGGTSADTQYF.